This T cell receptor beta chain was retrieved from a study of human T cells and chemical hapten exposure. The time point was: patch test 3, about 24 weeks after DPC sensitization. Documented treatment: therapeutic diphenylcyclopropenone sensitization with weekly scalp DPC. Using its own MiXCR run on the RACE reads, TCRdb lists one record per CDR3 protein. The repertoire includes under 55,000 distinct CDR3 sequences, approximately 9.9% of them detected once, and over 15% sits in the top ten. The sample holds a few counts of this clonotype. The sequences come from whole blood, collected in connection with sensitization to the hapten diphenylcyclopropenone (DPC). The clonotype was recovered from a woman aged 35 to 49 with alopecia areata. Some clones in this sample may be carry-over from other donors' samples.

The CDR3 coding sequence is TGTGCCAGCAGCGTGGCGGGACGCGCCTACGAGCAGTACTTC. Amino acids: CASSVAGRAYEQYF. The rearrangement joins TRBV6-1 to TRBJ2-7; possible D gene TRBD2, 6 bases. There are 14 residues in the CDR3. Trimming stripped 6 bases from V and 2 bases from J, with 14 bases between. Germline V gene sequence: CDR1 MNHNS, CDR2 SASEGT.